Listed below are T cell receptor beta chains from one sample, sequenced in a study of cytomegalovirus exposure and HLA in healthy donors. TCRdb's table, derived via immunoSEQ multiplex PCR, lists solely in-frame clones and lacks some. The data show approximately 120,000 clones, about 78% seen once. Sequencing was carried out using PBMCs. The receptors were gathered from a man aged 30-40 years in good health and CMV-seronegative. Each CDR3 is given with its conserved first and last residue. The D gene is left open where the match is weak. Some rows have no size entry. The others give once, few or many, or a class for an expanded clone.

length	D	J	size	V	DNA	CDR3
13	-	TRBJ1-1	-	TRBV10-1	TGCGCCAGCAGTGCCCGCAGAAACACTGAAGCTTTCTTT	CASSARRNTEAFF
14	-	TRBJ1-1	-	TRBV2	TGTGCCAGCAGATTTACAGGGCAGAACACTGAAGCTTTCTTT	CASRFTGQNTEAFF
14	TRBD1	TRBJ2-7	-	TRBV7-6	TGTGCCAGCAGCTTAGGATTACAGGGGTACGAGCAGTACTTC	CASSLGLQGYEQYF
13	TRBD1	TRBJ2-5	-	TRBV15	TGTGCCACCAGCAGAGGACAGGGAGAGACCCAGTACTTC	CATSRGQGETQYF
19	TRBD1	TRBJ1-5	-	TRBV19	TGTGCCAGTAGTATAGATCTGGAGGGGGCGGATGATAGCAATCAGCCCCAGCATTTT	CASSIDLEGADDSNQPQHF
19	-	TRBJ2-6	-	TRBV5-4	TGTGCCAGCAGCCAAGGACTCAGGAGAAGGACCTCTGGGGCCAACGTCCTGACTTTC	CASSQGLRRRTSGANVLTF
15	TRBD1	TRBJ1-5	-	TRBV4-3	TGCGCCAGCAGCCACGGGACAGGGGGCGGTCAGCCCCAGCATTTT	CASSHGTGGGQPQHF
14	-	TRBJ1-1	few	TRBV6-5	TGTGCCAGCAGTTACTCCATTGGGCACACTGAAGCTTTCTTT	CASSYSIGHTEAFF
15	-	TRBJ2-6	-	TRBV27	TGTGCCAGCAGTCACGGGGTCTCTGGGGCCAACGTCCTGACTTTC	CASSHGVSGANVLTF
16	-	TRBJ2-2	once	TRBV19	TGTGCCAGTAGTGCGCGCAGGGGGGCTGGAACCGGGGAGCTGTTTTTT	CASSARRGAGTGELFF
14	TRBD1	TRBJ1-5	-	TRBV27	TGTGCCAGCAGTTTTGGGGACAGGGGGGAGCCCCAGCATTTT	CASSFGDRGEPQHF
12	-	TRBJ2-3	-	TRBV10-2	TGCGCCAGCAGTGAGAGGGGAGATACGCAGTATTTT	CASSERGDTQYF